This entry is about one TCR beta chain. These data originate in a study of shared T cell receptors in the human thymus. The CDR3 runs to 12 residues. V shed 5 bases and J shed 5 bases, with 10 bases lying between them. CDR1 is SGHTA and CDR2 is FQGNSA in the germline V gene. This table comes from immunoSEQ multiplex PCR, and its TCRdb copy is limited to in-frame clones, with some not included. The repertoire has roughly 550,000 clones, around three quarters of them found once; the top ten carry roughly 0.013%. These data were also reused for a study on human thymus T cells. That investigation notes: Corrective surgery for congenital heart defects was being performed on the healthy Finnish infants who served as donors. Surgeons resected thymus tissue during corrective heart surgery. V and J genes seemed to be used with bias in thymic and blood repertoires. Thymic TCR repertoires of unrelated people reportedly overlapped highly.

Sequenced sample: thymocytes. The sequence was obtained from a boy under three years old with a congenital heart defect. V is TRBV7-2 and J is TRBJ2-7; weak D call: TRBD2 (7 bases). The CDR3 reads CASSTGGHEQYF. In DNA, the CDR3 is TGTGCCAGCAGCACCGGGGGGCACGAGCAGTACTTC.